This is a list of T cell receptor beta chains from one sample in a study of early T cells in non-severe SARS-CoV-2 infection. Via MiXCR, TCRdb re-called the 5' RACE reads, giving one row per CDR3 protein. The sample records some 81,000 distinct CDR3 sequences, around 9.9% being singletons. Sequencing was done on a sample of whole blood. The receptors derive from an adult who was a healthcare worker with PCR-confirmed SARS-CoV-2 infection or an uninfected control (not recorded which). Each CDR3 is given with its conserved first and last residue. Each record gives: clone size, V gene, J gene, D gene, CDR3 DNA, CDR3 protein. D genes are given only for firm matches. Clone size, where shown, is once, few, many, or a class for clones that have expanded.

>NA|TRBV27|TRBJ1-6|NA
TGTGCCAGCAGTTTATGGGGACACAATTCACCCCTCCACTTT
CASSLWGHNSPLHF
>many|TRBV20-1|TRBJ1-4|NA
TGCAGTGCTAGGGCTGGGGGAGAGCGGGAAAAACTGTTTTTT
CSARAGGEREKLFF
>many|TRBV5-1|TRBJ2-1|TRBD1
TGCGCCAGCAGCTCGGGACAGAGTTTCTACAATGAGCAGTTCTTC
CASSSGQSFYNEQFF
>NA|TRBV20-1|TRBJ1-1|NA
TGCAGTGCCCCGGCGGGGCCCACTGAAGCTTTCTTT
CSAPAGPTEAFF
>many|TRBV6-6|TRBJ2-5|NA
TGTGCCAGCAGTTACTCTGAGGAGTTCCAGTACTTC
CASSYSEEFQYF
>NA|TRBV5-1|TRBJ2-5|NA
TGCGCCAGCAGCTTGACGGGGGATGAGACCCAGTACTTC
CASSLTGDETQYF
>NA|TRBV28|TRBJ2-1|NA
TGTGCCAGCGGCGAGACTCAGCGCGATGAGCAGTTCTTC
CASGETQRDEQFF
>many|TRBV7-9|TRBJ2-7|NA
TGTGCCAGCAGTCCACCGGGACCGGCAGACGAGCAGTACTTC
CASSPPGPADEQYF
>NA|TRBV5-5|TRBJ1-4|NA
TGTGCCAGCGGGAGCGGACAGATTAATGAAAAACTGTTTTTT
CASGSGQINEKLFF
>many|TRBV14|TRBJ1-2|NA
TGTGCCAGCAGTATTGCGCCGGAGGGCTACACCTTC
CASSIAPEGYTF
>few|TRBV2|TRBJ2-4|NA
TGTGCCAGCAGTGAAGACGTCCTCACCAAAAACATTCAGTACTTC
CASSEDVLTKNIQYF
>NA|TRBV28|TRBJ2-7|TRBD1
TGTGCCAGCTACGGAGGGACAGGGGGTTCCTACGAGCAGTACTTC
CASYGGTGGSYEQYF
>many|TRBV7-9|TRBJ2-1|NA
TGTGCCAGCAGCTTCGAAATAGATCCGTTCTTC
CASSFEIDPFF